These 17 T cell receptor beta chains were sequenced from one sample in a study of blood T cell repertoires in COVID-19. Only in-frame clones appear in the TCRdb table, and some are missing; sequencing was by immunoSEQ multiplex PCR. The table lists about 220,000 clones, about 88% of them singletons, with under 3.5% in the top ten. Sequencing used peripheral blood. Source of these receptors: a man in his forties or fifties who had recovered from COVID-19.

The chain is built from TRBV6-5 and TRBJ1-2; weak D call: TRBD1 (5 bases). Trimming took 10 bases from V and 4 from J, leaving 16 bases between them. The CDR3 runs to 13 residues. CDR1 MNHEY and CDR2 SVGAGI come from the germline V gene. The CDR3 loop reads CATASAGTYGYTF. CDR3 coding DNA: TGTGCCACCGCTTCCGCGGGGACCTATGGCTACACCTTC.

This clone has just one count. V gene TRBV19 combines with J gene TRBJ1-2; possibly TRBD1 for D (6 bases). The germline V gene encodes CDR1 LNHDA and CDR2 SQIVND (reference sequence). Trimming shortened V by 3 bases and J by 7 bases, and 15 bases separated the two germline ends. This CDR3 comprises 14 residues. This CDR3 reads CASSIAGAIGGYTF. In DNA form, the CDR3 reads TGTGCCAGTAGTATCGCGGGGGCCATCGGTGGCTACACCTTC.

This chain links TRBV4-1 with TRBJ2-7, with D tentatively TRBD1 (6 bases). Germline assignment: CDR1 MGHRA and CDR2 YSYEKL. The CDR3 has 15 residues. V dropped 1 base and J dropped 0 bases, with 10 bases sitting between them. The CDR3 coding sequence is TGCGCCAGCAGCCAAGGGGACACGAGCTCCTACGAGCAGTACTTC. Its protein product is CASSQGDTSSYEQYF.

In its sample, this clone was seen a few times. The J gene is TRBJ1-1, the V gene TRBV18, with TRBD1 as a possible D gene (6 bases). The germline CDR1 and CDR2 sequences are KGHSH and LQKENI. This CDR3 region has 16 residues. V gave up 2 bases and J gave up 1 base, with 14 bases separating them. CDR3: CASSPDETGRNTEAFF. The CDR3 coding sequence is TGTGCCAGCTCACCAGATGAGACAGGAAGGAACACTGAAGCTTTCTTT.

This clone was detected a few times. V and J are TRBV4-2 and TRBJ2-7; the D gene is possibly TRBD2 (6 bases). This CDR3 spans 14 amino acids. V was clipped by 0 bases and J by 8 bases, with 14 bases between them. Germline lookup yields CDR1 LGHNA and CDR2 YNFKEQ. CDR3 loop: CASSQEGGPTKQYF. CDR3 in DNA: TGTGCCAGCAGCCAAGAGGGGGGTCCTACGAAGCAGTACTTC.

This chain connects TRBV5-1 to TRBJ2-3; 8 bases agree with TRBD2. Germline CDR1 and CDR2: SGHRS and YFSETQ. V lost 0 bases, J lost 2 bases, and 11 bases stayed unmatched. The CDR3 runs 18 residues. The CDR3 reads CASSLVGAGGPFTDTQYF. The DNA for the CDR3 is TGCGCCAGCAGCTTGGTAGGGGCGGGAGGCCCGTTCACAGATACGCAGTATTTT.

This clone turned up a few times. This chain links TRBV6-1 with TRBJ1-4, with D possibly being TRBD1 (5 bases). The CDR3 covers 16 residues. Germline V gene lookup returns CDR1 MNHNS and CDR2 SASEGT. Trimming took 2 bases from V and 11 from J, leaving 21 bases between them. Written as DNA, the CDR3 is TGTGCCAGCAGTGAATTGGAAGGGGTTCGGGTAGGGAAACTGTTTTTT. Protein product: CASSELEGVRVGKLFF.

The CDR3 spells CSVGQGVDEAFF. The CDR3 DNA is TGCAGCGTGGGACAGGGGGTCGATGAAGCTTTCTTT. V is TRBV29-1 and J is TRBJ1-1, with 11 bases lining up with TRBD1. Germline V gene sequence: CDR1 SQVTM, CDR2 ANQGSEA. This CDR3 has 12 amino acids. V trimming: 6 bases; J trimming: 7 bases; junction bases outside the gene matches: 4.

The chain links TRBV9 to TRBJ2-3, with D perhaps matching TRBD2 (6 bases). V shed 0 bases and J shed 2 bases, with 22 bases lying between them. Germline lookup yields CDR1 SGDLS and CDR2 YYNGEE. This CDR3 spans 19 amino acids. The CDR3 region is CASSVVGGLTGSYTDTQYF. The CDR3 nucleotides read TGTGCCAGCAGCGTAGTCGGAGGGCTAACCGGGAGCTACACAGATACGCAGTATTTT.

This rearrangement joins TRBV28 to TRBJ2-3, with D possibly being TRBD2 (6 bases). CDR3 size: 16 residues. Germline CDR1 reads MDHEN; CDR2 reads SYDVKM. Trimming stripped 5 bases from V and 0 bases from J, with 15 bases between. CDR3 bases: TGTGCCAGCAGTCCAGCCTTCGGGGGAAGCACAGATACGCAGTATTTT. Protein sequence: CASSPAFGGSTDTQYF. The full variable domain, its missing parts supplied by reference TRBV28 and TRBJ2-3, is DVKVTQSSRYLVKRTGEKVFLECVQDMDHENMFWYRQDPGLGLRLIYFSYDVKMKEKGDIPEGYSVSREKKERFSLILESASTNQTSMYLCASSPAFGGSTDTQYFGPGTRLTVL.

The V gene is TRBV27, the J gene TRBJ2-1, with 15 nucleotides matching TRBD2. The CDR3 is 19 residues long. CDR1 is MNHEY and CDR2 is SMNVEV in the germline V gene (reference sequence). V gave up 0 bases and J gave up 2 bases; unmatched junction bases: 5. The CDR3 reads CASSLSGLAGGRAYNEQFF. Written as DNA, the CDR3 is TGTGCCAGCAGTTTATCGGGACTAGCGGGAGGTAGGGCCTACAATGAGCAGTTCTTC.

The gene calls are TRBV28 and TRBJ1-1, with 8 bases matching TRBD1. The junction had 4 bases not matched to a gene; V was cut back by 8 bases and J by 5 bases. This CDR3 is built from 12 residues. In germline, CDR1 is MDHEN, CDR2 SYDVKM. The CDR3 region is CASGQGYTEAFF. The CDR3 region has the DNA TGTGCCAGCGGACAGGGATATACTGAAGCTTTCTTT.

This rearrangement joins TRBV11-2 to TRBJ1-1; D unresolved. Trimming removed 1 base at V and 5 bases at J, with 5 bases between. Germline loops: CDR1 SGHAT, CDR2 FQNNGV. The CDR3 is 12 amino acids. The CDR3 loop reads CASSLAPTEAFF. CDR3 nucleotides: TGTGCCAGCAGCTTAGCCCCAACTGAAGCTTTCTTT.

The chain recombines TRBV30 with TRBJ2-3; no definite D call. Germline loops: CDR1 GTSNPN, CDR2 SVGIG (reference sequence). The V end lost 0 bases, the J end lost 2 bases, and 9 bases lay between the germline ends. The CDR3 runs 14 residues. The CDR3: CAWSVGLSTDTQYF. CDR3 in DNA: TGTGCCTGGAGTGTGGGCCTTTCCACAGATACGCAGTATTTT. Filled out from reference TRBV30 and TRBJ2-3, the complete variable domain reads SQTIHQWPATLVQPVGSPLSLECTVEGTSNPNLYWYRQAAGRGLQLLFYSVGIGQISSEVPQNLSASRPQDRQFILSSKKLLLSDSGFYLCAWSVGLSTDTQYFGPGTRLTVL.

The chain couples TRBV6-1 to TRBJ2-7; 7 bases match TRBD2. Germline V gene sequence: CDR1 MNHNS, CDR2 SASEGT. CDR3 length: 15 residues. J lost 2 bases, V lost 1 base, and 5 bases had no gene match. The CDR3 bases are TGTGCCAGCAGTGAAGGACCGGGAGGAACCTACGAGCAGTACTTC. Amino acids: CASSEGPGGTYEQYF.

This rearrangement joins TRBV30 to TRBJ2-3; possibly TRBD1 for D (6 bases). CDR3 length: 14 residues. V lost 6 bases and J lost 4, with 17 bases in between. CDR1 GTSNPN and CDR2 SVGIG come from the germline V gene (reference sequence). The CDR3: CACRDTIRSDTQYF. The CDR3, as DNA: TGTGCCTGCCGGGACACCATAAGGTCAGATACGCAGTATTTT.

The V call is TRBV6-5, the J call TRBJ2-5; TRBD2 might be the D (5 bases). From germline, CDR1 is MNHEY and CDR2 SVGAGI. V shed 8 bases and J shed 0 bases, with 16 bases lying between them. The CDR3 has 15 residues. DNA of the CDR3: TGTGCCAGCCACTGGGTTGCGGGCAACCAAGAGACCCAGTACTTC. Translation gives CASHWVAGNQETQYF.